The sequence of this T cell receptor beta chain was determined in a study of vaccination and CD4 T cells after COVID-19. Looking at the study overall: The authors gave control cultures a CEFX pool, an HIV-1 Nef pool, or no peptide.

Comment on this clonotype: Its antigen is unknown.

The treatment: roughly 10-day PBMC culture with coronavirus spike peptide pools or control peptides (ViraFEST assay). The authors cultured about 2 million PBMCs per well with about 10 IU/ml IL-2 and about 10 ug/ml peptide pools. Half the growth medium was swapped for new IL-2 medium on days 3 and 7. Upon completion of 10 days of culture, CD4+ T cells were isolated via negative selection. The Oncomine TCR Beta short-read assay was applied to DNA of cultured CD4+ T cells. TCRdb fed the PCR reads into MiXCR, producing one record per CDR3 protein. Counted here are approximately 20,000 distinct CDR3 sequences, 60% to 85% occurring once; the ten biggest clones make up roughly a sixth. This sequence originates from a human donor who received a COVID-19 vaccine. Sequences were derived from CD4+ T cells from blood, cultured in vitro, sampled after SARS-CoV-2 vaccination.

The CDR3 coding sequence is TGTGCCAGCAGTAGGGGAGAGGGACAGCCCCAGCATTTT. This sequence encodes CASSRGEGQPQHF. J is TRBJ1-5 and V is TRBV12-3 or TRBV12-4; tentative D call: TRBD1 (5 bases). Trimming stripped 5 bases from V and 7 bases from J, with 12 bases between. The CDR3 spans 13 residues.